Below, 32 T cell receptor beta chains from the same sample are listed, as sequenced in a study of cytomegalovirus exposure and HLA in healthy donors. Profiled with immunoSEQ multiplex PCR; TCRdb holds only in-frame clones, not every one. Of 50,000 to 65,000 clones in the sample, 89% are singletons; the top ten hold about 8.8%. Sequencing input: PBMCs. The receptor source for this set is a woman between 18 and 29 years old in good health and CMV-seropositive.

The chain joins TRBV7-8 to TRBJ2-1, with TRBD2 matching 8 bases. This CDR3 region has 14 residues. Trimming at V came to 5 bases and at J to 8 bases, leaving 8 bases not matched to a gene. Germline-derived CDR1 and CDR2 are SGHVS and FQNEAQ. The CDR3 reads CASSQGLGIDEQFF. The CDR3 nucleotides are TGTGCCAGCAGCCAGGGACTAGGAATAGATGAGCAGTTCTTC.

The DNA for the CDR3 is TGCGCCAGCAGCTTGGCCGTGGACTTGAACACTGAAGCTTTCTTT. Its translation is CASSLAVDLNTEAFF. The rearrangement joins TRBV5-1 to TRBJ1-1, with unresolved D. Per germline, CDR1 SGHRS and CDR2 YFSETQ. V was clipped by 0 bases and J by 0 bases, with 9 bases between them. There are 15 residues in the CDR3.

V usage is TRBV4-1 and J usage is TRBJ1-5, with TRBD1 identical over 8 bases. CDR3 length: 17 amino acids. Germline assignment: CDR1 MGHRA and CDR2 YSYEKL. J lost 4 bases, V lost 1 base, and 9 bases had no gene match. The CDR3 DNA follows: TGCGCCAGCAGCCAAGCGCCCAGGGGGCTTGGGAATCAGCCCCAGCATTTT. Translated, it gives CASSQAPRGLGNQPQHF.

Note on this clone: Other DNA sequences of this sample code for an identical CDR3. This chain links TRBV6-1 with TRBJ2-7, with 9 bases aligning to TRBD1. The CDR3 is made up of 14 amino acids. From germline, CDR1 is MNHNS and CDR2 SASEGT. The V gene end was trimmed by 5 bases and the J gene end by 1 base; junction bases not matched to a gene: 3. CDR3 in amino acids: CASSPGQGSYEQYF. DNA of the CDR3: TGTGCCAGCAGTCCAGGACAGGGGTCCTACGAGCAGTACTTC.

The chain has TRBV6-1 and TRBJ2-5; D is perhaps TRBD1 (5 bases). From germline, CDR1 is MNHNS and CDR2 SASEGT. CDR3 length: 13 amino acids. With 5 bases removed from V and 5 bases from J, the gap between germline ends came to 12 bases. The CDR3 spells CASSFDSDETQYF. DNA for the CDR3: TGTGCCAGCAGTTTCGACAGCGACGAGACCCAGTACTTC.

The chain combines TRBV10-2 with TRBJ1-5; D uncertain. The germline gives CDR1 WSHSY, CDR2 SAAADI. The CDR3 covers 14 residues. Between the trimmed V and J ends, which lost 4 bases and 0 bases, there was a span of 7 bases. The CDR3 bases are TGCGCCAGCAGTGTAAGCTATAGCAATCAGCCCCAGCATTTT. Its protein is CASSVSYSNQPQHF.

The rearrangement joins TRBV7-9 to TRBJ1-3, with no clear D. V was cut by 5 bases and J by 3 bases, with 20 bases left in between. The germline gives CDR1 SEHNR, CDR2 FQNEAQ (reference sequence). CDR3 length: 17 residues. The CDR3, as DNA: TGTGCCAGCAGCCAACGACGCGACTCGATCCGTGGAAACACCATATATTTT. Translation gives CASSQRRDSIRGNTIYF.

The rearrangement links TRBV7-2 to TRBJ1-5, with 8 positions matching TRBD1. The CDR3 is made up of 15 amino acids. Germline V gene sequence: CDR1 SGHTA, CDR2 FQGNSA. V lost 1 base and J lost 4; bases outside the gene matches: 3. The CDR3 region is CASSLGDRTNQPQHF. The CDR3 DNA sequence: TGTGCCAGCAGCTTAGGGGACAGGACTAATCAGCCCCAGCATTTT.

This clone was seen only a few times. This sequence joins TRBV5-1 and TRBJ1-1; TRBD1 is a possible D gene (5 bases). Per the germline V gene, CDR1 is SGHRS and CDR2 is YFSETQ. This CDR3 contains 16 residues. Trimming shortened V by 0 bases and J by 3 bases, and 15 bases separated the two germline ends. The CDR3 DNA sequence: TGCGCCAGCAGCTTGGGCGGGACCCTAACTTACACTGAAGCTTTCTTT. Translation: CASSLGGTLTYTEAFF.

The chain has TRBV7-2 and TRBJ2-7; 15 bases match TRBD2. The CDR3 runs 17 residues. The V segment lost 1 base and the J segment 2 bases; nucleotides outside the gene matches: 3. Germline CDR1 SGHTA, CDR2 FQGNSA. CDR3 DNA: TGTGCCAGCAGCTTAGGGGGACTAGCGGGGGGAACCTACGAGCAGTACTTC. As protein: CASSLGGLAGGTYEQYF.

DNA for the CDR3: TGTGCCAGCAGCCCGCTTGGGGGCTATGAGGGCTACACCTTC. Translation gives CASSPLGGYEGYTF. The chain joins TRBV6-5 to TRBJ1-2; maybe TRBD1 (6 bases). Trimming left V 6 bases short and J 8 bases short, with 19 bases between. The CDR3 is 14 residues long. Germline CDR1 MNHEY, CDR2 SVGAGI.

The chain has TRBV6-5 and TRBJ1-2; tentatively, D is TRBD1 (5 bases). This CDR3 comprises 14 residues. Germline CDR1 and CDR2: MNHEY and SVGAGI. V dropped 6 bases and J dropped 2 bases, with 13 bases sitting between them. The CDR3 spells CASSPPGGNYGYTF. CDR3 coding DNA: TGTGCCAGCAGCCCTCCGGGGGGGAACTATGGCTACACCTTC.

The chain couples TRBV19 to TRBJ1-1, with TRBD1 matching 9 bases. The germline CDR1 and CDR2 sequences are LNHDA and SQIVND (reference sequence). J gave up 6 bases and V 3 bases, and 5 bases lay outside the gene matches. The CDR3 length is 14 residues. The chain's CDR3 is CASSIWDRVAEAFF. CDR3 DNA sequence: TGTGCCAGTAGTATCTGGGACAGGGTGGCTGAAGCTTTCTTT.

The J gene is TRBJ1-3, the V gene TRBV2, with D perhaps TRBD1 (5 bases). Germline values: CDR1 SNHLY, CDR2 FYNNEI. CDR3 length: 15 residues. The ends were cut back, 7 bases at V and 9 bases at J, with 22 bases in the middle. The CDR3 region has the DNA TGTGCCAGCACCTTAACGGGGGTCCGTTACGGCACCATATATTTT. As protein: CASTLTGVRYGTIYF.

The V call is TRBV4-2, the J call TRBJ2-7; D is perhaps TRBD2 (5 bases). The germline V gene has CDR1 LGHNA and CDR2 YNFKEQ. The CDR3 spans 15 residues. V dropped 0 bases and J dropped 4 bases, with 13 bases sitting between them. The CDR3 DNA reads TGTGCCAGCAGCCAAGATAGCGCCGCAGAGTACGAGCAGTACTTC. The encoded protein is CASSQDSAAEYEQYF.

V and J are TRBV7-3 and TRBJ2-1, with 9 nucleotides matching TRBD1. The CDR3 extends over 17 amino acids. With V trimmed by 1 base and J by 7 bases, 11 bases remained unmatched. The germline V gene encodes CDR1 SGHTA and CDR2 FQGTGA. CDR3 region: CASSLIGDRVLGNEQFF. CDR3 in DNA: TGTGCCAGCAGCTTAATCGGGGACAGGGTCTTGGGAAATGAGCAGTTCTTC.

The CDR3 spells CASSSGQGANQPQHF. CDR3 sequence (DNA): TGTGCCAGCAGTTCCGGACAGGGGGCGAATCAGCCCCAGCATTTT. The J gene is TRBJ1-5, the V gene TRBV6-5, with 11 positions matching TRBD1. The trim removed 4 bases at V and 4 bases at J, leaving 3 bases unmatched. The CDR3 spans 15 residues. Per germline, CDR1 MNHEY and CDR2 SVGAGI.

The chain is built from TRBV6-1 and TRBJ2-7, with a weak D call TRBD1 (5 bases). Germline loops: CDR1 MNHNS, CDR2 SASEGT. The V gene lost 5 bases and the J gene lost 2 bases, with 16 bases spanning the gap. The CDR3 consists of 15 residues. This CDR3 is CASSSTGLGPYEQYF. CDR3 DNA sequence: TGTGCCAGCAGTTCAACAGGTCTAGGTCCCTACGAGCAGTACTTC.

Of note for this clone: The junction departs from the called germline gene at one end, perhaps through a read error. The gene calls are TRBV9 and TRBJ2-3, with a weak D call TRBD2 (7 bases). The CDR3 spans 16 residues. CDR1 and CDR2 (germline): SGDLS, YYNGEE. The CDR3 DNA reads as TGTGTCAGCAGCGTAGATGCGGGGGCGCACACAGATACGCAGTATTTT. Its protein product is CVSSVDAGAHTDTQYF.

CDR3 protein: CATSRAGTDTQYF. DNA of the CDR3: TGTGCCACCAGCAGAGCGGGTACAGATACGCAGTATTTT. The chain has TRBV15 and TRBJ2-3; D uncertain. V was clipped by 1 base and J by 3 bases, with 5 bases between them. Germline assignment: CDR1 LNHNV and CDR2 YYDKDF (reference sequence). This CDR3 contains 13 residues.

V and J are TRBV14 and TRBJ1-4, with D tentatively TRBD1 (5 bases). The CDR3 has 19 amino acids. Trimming cost V 2 bases and J 0 bases, with 19 bases left between them. Germline assignment: CDR1 SGHDN and CDR2 FVKESK. CDR3 in amino acids: CASSQRFGGVLATNEKLFF. The CDR3 region has the DNA TGTGCCAGCAGCCAAAGATTCGGGGGTGTCCTGGCAACTAATGAAAAACTGTTTTTT.

This clone has a single count. The chain uses TRBV28 and TRBJ2-5, with TRBD1 identical over 8 bases. V gave up 4 bases and J gave up 1 base; unmatched junction bases: 8. Germline values: CDR1 MDHEN, CDR2 SYDVKM. CDR3 length equals 16 residues. Here the CDR3 reads CASSSPGTGRQETQYF. In DNA form, the CDR3 reads TGTGCCAGCAGTTCCCCCGGGACAGGTCGCCAAGAGACCCAGTACTTC. Full variable domain (rest looked up from reference TRBV28 and TRBJ2-5): DVKVTQSSRYLVKRTGEKVFLECVQDMDHENMFWYRQDPGLGLRLIYFSYDVKMKEKGDIPEGYSVSREKKERFSLILESASTNQTSMYLCASSSPGTGRQETQYFGPGTRLLVL.

The chain has TRBV6-1 and TRBJ1-2, with D perhaps TRBD1 (6 bases). The CDR3 spans 14 residues. Germline CDR1 reads MNHNS; CDR2 reads SASEGT. Trimming stripped 2 bases from V and 2 bases from J, with 9 bases between. The CDR3 region is CASSETGQNYGYTF. In DNA form, the CDR3 reads TGTGCCAGCAGTGAAACCGGACAGAACTATGGCTACACCTTC.

V is TRBV19 and J is TRBJ1-5; D is perhaps TRBD1 (5 bases). The CDR3 runs to 14 residues. Per the germline V gene, CDR1 is LNHDA and CDR2 is SQIVND (reference sequence). V was cut by 6 bases and J by 1 base, with 10 bases left in between. CDR3 loop: CASRGGLSNQPQHF. The CDR3 region has the DNA TGTGCCAGTAGGGGGGGTTTGAGCAATCAGCCCCAGCATTTT. The complete variable domain, with remaining parts taken from reference TRBV19 and TRBJ1-5, reads DGGITQSPKYLFRKEGQNVTLSCEQNLNHDAMYWYRQDPGQGLRLIYYSQIVNDFQKGDIAEGYSVSREKKESFPLTVTSAQKNPTAFYLCASRGGLSNQPQHFGDGTRLSIL.

In this sample, this clone turned up once. V usage is TRBV19 and J usage is TRBJ2-1; 8 bases match TRBD1. CDR3 size: 15 residues. Germline CDR1 is LNHDA and CDR2 is SQIVND (reference sequence). V was pared by 4 bases and J by 6 bases, with 8 bases of the junction left unmatched. Here the CDR3 DNA reads TGTGCCAGTAGTACATCCGACAGGGGAGGCAATGAGCAGTTCTTC. It encodes CASSTSDRGGNEQFF.

The chain uses TRBV2 and TRBJ2-5; 11 bases are a match to TRBD1. This CDR3 comprises 16 residues. Trimming took 3 bases from V and 1 from J; bases not matched to a gene: 4. Germline V gene sequence: CDR1 SNHLY, CDR2 FYNNEI. Here the CDR3 DNA reads TGTGCCAGCAGTGATTTGGACAGGGGGCTCCAAGAGACCCAGTACTTC. It specifies CASSDLDRGLQETQYF.

V usage is TRBV6-1 and J usage is TRBJ1-3, with D tentatively TRBD1 (5 bases). V was trimmed by 6 bases and J by 8 bases, leaving 17 bases between them. The germline gives CDR1 MNHNS, CDR2 SASEGT. The CDR3 runs 14 residues. The CDR3 DNA sequence: TGTGCCAGCAGGGGGGACGGGAGGTTCGACACCATATATTTT. It encodes CASRGDGRFDTIYF.

The chain joins TRBV5-4 to TRBJ2-5; 7 nucleotides agree with TRBD2. The J segment lost 5 bases and the V segment lost 0 bases, leaving 16 bases of the junction unmatched. The CDR3 extends over 18 amino acids. Germline assignment: CDR1 SGHNT and CDR2 YYREEE (reference sequence). CDR3 in amino acids: CASSLGGRGLAVGETQYF. The CDR3, as DNA: TGTGCCAGCAGCTTGGGGGGAAGGGGCCTAGCGGTAGGTGAGACCCAGTACTTC.

V usage is TRBV20-1 and J usage is TRBJ2-1, with D maybe TRBD2 (5 bases). Germline lookup yields CDR1 DFQATT and CDR2 SNEGSKA (reference sequence). V was shortened by 1 base and J by 7 bases, with 5 bases between the two germline ends. CDR3 length equals 11 residues. The DNA for the CDR3 is TGCAGTGCTAGAGGCGGGAATGAGCAGTTCTTC. This codes for CSARGGNEQFF.

This chain uses TRBV7-2 with TRBJ2-2, with TRBD2 identical over 14 bases. Germline V CDR1 and CDR2: SGHTA, FQGNSA. J lost 5 bases, V lost 5 bases, and 10 bases had no gene match. The CDR3 consists of 18 residues. The CDR3 sequence: CASSPRLAGGLGTGELFF. The CDR3 DNA follows: TGTGCCAGCAGCCCGAGACTAGCGGGGGGGCTAGGGACCGGGGAGCTGTTTTTT.

The V gene is TRBV6-1, the J gene TRBJ1-1, with TRBD1 identical over 8 bases. The CDR3 is 14 residues long. After removal of 1 base from V and 12 bases from J, the junction contained 10 bases not matched to a gene. CDR1 MNHNS and CDR2 SASEGT come from the germline V gene. Here the CDR3 DNA reads TGTGCCAGCAGTGAAGGCAGGGGGCGGGAGTCAACTTTCTTT. This gives the protein CASSEGRGRESTFF.

The chain uses TRBV7-9 and TRBJ2-2; perhaps TRBD1 as D (6 bases). Germline CDR1 reads SEHNR; CDR2 reads FQNEAQ (reference sequence). The V gene lost 5 bases and the J gene lost 2 bases, with 18 bases spanning the gap. This CDR3 contains 17 residues. This CDR3 is CASSQTVWDTNTGELFF. CDR3 nucleotides: TGTGCCAGCAGCCAGACGGTCTGGGACACCAACACCGGGGAGCTGTTTTTT.